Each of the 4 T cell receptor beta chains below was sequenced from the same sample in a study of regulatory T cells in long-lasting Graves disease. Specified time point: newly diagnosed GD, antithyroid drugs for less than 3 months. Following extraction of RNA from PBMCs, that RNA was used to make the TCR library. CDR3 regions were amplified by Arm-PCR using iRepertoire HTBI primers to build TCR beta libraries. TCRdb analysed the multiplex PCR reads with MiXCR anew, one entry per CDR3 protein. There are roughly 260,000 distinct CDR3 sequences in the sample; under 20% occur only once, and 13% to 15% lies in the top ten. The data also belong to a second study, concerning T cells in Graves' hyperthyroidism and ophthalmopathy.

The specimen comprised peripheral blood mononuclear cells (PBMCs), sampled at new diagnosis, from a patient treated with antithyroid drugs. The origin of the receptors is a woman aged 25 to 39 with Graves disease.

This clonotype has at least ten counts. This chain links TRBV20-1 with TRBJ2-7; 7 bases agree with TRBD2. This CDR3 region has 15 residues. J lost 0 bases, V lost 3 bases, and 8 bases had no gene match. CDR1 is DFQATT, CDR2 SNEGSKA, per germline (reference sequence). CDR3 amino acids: CSASGGGINSYEQYF. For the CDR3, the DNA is TGCAGTGCTAGCGGCGGGGGAATAAACTCCTACGAGCAGTACTTC.

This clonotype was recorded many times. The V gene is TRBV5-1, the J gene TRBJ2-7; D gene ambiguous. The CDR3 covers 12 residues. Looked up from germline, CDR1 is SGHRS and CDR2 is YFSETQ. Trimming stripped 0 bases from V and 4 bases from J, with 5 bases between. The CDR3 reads CASSLEPYEQYF. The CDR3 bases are TGCGCCAGCAGCTTGGAACCTTACGAGCAGTACTTC. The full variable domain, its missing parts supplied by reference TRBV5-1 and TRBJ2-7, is KAGVTQTPRYLIKTRGQQVTLSCSPISGHRSVSWYQQTPGQGLQFLFEYFSETQRNKGNFPGRFSGRQFSNSRSEMNVSTLELGDSALYLCASSLEPYEQYFGPGTRLTVT.

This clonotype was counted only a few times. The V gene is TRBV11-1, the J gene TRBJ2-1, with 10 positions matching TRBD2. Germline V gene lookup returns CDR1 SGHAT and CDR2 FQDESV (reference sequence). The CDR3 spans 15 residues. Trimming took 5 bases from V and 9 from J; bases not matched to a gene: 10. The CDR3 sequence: CASSPSGGGESEQFF. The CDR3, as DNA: TGTGCCAGCAGCCCTAGCGGGGGAGGGGAAAGTGAGCAGTTCTTC.

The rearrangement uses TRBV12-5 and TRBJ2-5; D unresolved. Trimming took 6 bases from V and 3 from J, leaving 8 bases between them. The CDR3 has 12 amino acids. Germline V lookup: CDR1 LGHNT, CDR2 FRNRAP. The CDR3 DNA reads TGTGCTAGTGGACCGTGGGAAGAGACCCAGTACTTC. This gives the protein CASGPWEETQYF.